A single sample gave rise to the 20 T cell receptor beta chains below, sequenced in a study of T cell repertoires in cytomegalovirus infection. TCRdb reprocessed the reads via MiXCR and lists one record per CDR3 protein. The sample lists hundreds of thousands of distinct CDR3 sequences; roughly a sixth were seen once. The source material was PBMCs. The receptors come from a human donor in good health (CMV status not recorded). Some clones in this sample may be carry-over from other donors' samples.

The rearrangement links TRBV20-1 to TRBJ1-2, with a tentative D call TRBD1 (6 bases). The CDR3 is 13 residues long. V was clipped by 6 bases and J by 2 bases, with 13 bases between them. The germline gives CDR1 DFQATT, CDR2 SNEGSKA (reference sequence). The DNA of the CDR3 is TGCAGTGCCAGTGGACAGTCCAACTATGGCTACACCTTC. Translated, it gives CSASGQSNYGYTF.

This chain's CDR3 is CSARGTARGPPNYGYTF. The DNA for the CDR3 is TGCAGTGCTAGAGGAACGGCAAGGGGGCCGCCTAACTATGGCTACACCTTC. V and J are TRBV20-1 and TRBJ1-2; 7 nucleotides align to TRBD1. This CDR3 is built from 17 residues. In germline, CDR1 is DFQATT, CDR2 SNEGSKA (reference sequence). Trimming took 1 base from V and 0 from J; bases not matched to a gene: 11.

This clonotype was detected many times. This rearrangement joins TRBV19 to TRBJ1-5, with D unclear. The CDR3 is made up of 15 amino acids. V lost 3 bases, J lost 0 bases, and 9 bases lay in between. Per the germline V gene, CDR1 is LNHDA and CDR2 is SQIVND (reference sequence). CDR3 loop: CASSMRDASNQPQHF. CDR3 nucleotide sequence: TGTGCCAGTAGTATGAGAGACGCTAGCAATCAGCCCCAGCATTTT.

The V gene is TRBV20-1, the J gene TRBJ1-1; a possible D gene is TRBD1 (5 bases). Germline assignment: CDR1 DFQATT and CDR2 SNEGSKA (reference sequence). Trimming stripped 0 bases from V and 10 bases from J, with 12 bases between. The CDR3 consists of 12 residues. The CDR3 DNA reads as TGCAGTGCTAGAGATCTGGGACCTGGAGCTTTCTTT. This gives the protein CSARDLGPGAFF.

This clonotype showed up many times. This sequence joins TRBV12-3 or TRBV12-4 and TRBJ2-1; D unresolved. Deletions cut 3 bases from V and 10 bases from J, with 7 bases between. This CDR3 is built from 11 residues. The CDR3 nucleotides are TGTGCCAGCAGTTTTCCCAGGGAGCAGTTCTTC. Translation gives CASSFPREQFF.

The CDR3 nucleotides are TGTGCCAGCAGTTACTCCCTAGGGACAGGGGCCTCCAATGAGCAGTTCTTC. It is translated as CASSYSLGTGASNEQFF. The chain links TRBV6-5 to TRBJ2-1; TRBD1 aligns across 10 bases. Germline V gene lookup returns CDR1 MNHEY and CDR2 SVGAGI. V lost 0 bases, J lost 6 bases, and 8 bases stayed unmatched. This CDR3 spans 17 amino acids.

At least ten counts were recorded for this clonotype. The chain recombines TRBV7-8 with TRBJ1-1, with 11 bases fitting TRBD1. V lost 5 bases and J lost 4; bases outside the gene matches: 9. This CDR3 has 16 amino acids. Germline lookup yields CDR1 SGHVS and CDR2 FQNEAQ. CDR3 sequence (DNA): TGTGCCAGCAGCGAGAGGACAGGGGGCGCGCCCACTGAAGCTTTCTTT. It translates to CASSERTGGAPTEAFF.

There are many counts of this clonotype. The genes are TRBV7-2 and TRBJ2-3; perhaps TRBD2 as D (6 bases). Trimming took 7 bases from V and 4 from J, leaving 12 bases between them. Germline CDR1 SGHTA, CDR2 FQGNSA. The CDR3 consists of 13 residues. The CDR3 region has the DNA TGTGCCAGCAACACCCGGAGGGCAGATACGCAGTATTTT. Amino acids: CASNTRRADTQYF.

This clonotype was counted many times. The chain is built from TRBV5-6 and TRBJ2-7; TRBD2 matches at 11 bases. The CDR3 spans 17 residues. V shed 2 bases, J shed 7 bases, and the junction held 14 bases outside the gene matches. CDR1 is SGHDT and CDR2 is YYEEEE in the germline V gene. The CDR3 DNA reads as TGTGCCAGCAGCTTTTCCGCACTAGCGGGGGTTCTTACGGAGCAGTACTTC. Protein: CASSFSALAGVLTEQYF.

This clonotype was counted only a few times. The rearrangement links TRBV12-3 or TRBV12-4 to TRBJ2-5; TRBD1 matches at 9 bases. CDR3 length: 15 amino acids. The V gene end was trimmed by 3 bases and the J gene end by 7 bases; junction bases not matched to a gene: 9. Written as DNA, the CDR3 is TGTGCCAGCAGTTTTCGGACAGGGGACGGTGCGACCCAGTACTTC. This codes for CASSFRTGDGATQYF.

This clonotype was picked up many times. CDR3 loop: CASRPPQRGAYNEQFF. In DNA, the CDR3 is TGTGCCAGCAGGCCCCCCCAGCGGGGGGCCTACAATGAGCAGTTCTTC. The rearrangement uses TRBV7-2 and TRBJ2-1, with 9 bases aligning to TRBD2. Unmatched junction bases numbered 8, after V lost 6 bases and J lost 2 bases. The CDR3 totals 16 residues. Germline V gives CDR1 SGHTA, CDR2 FQGNSA.

J is TRBJ1-4 and V is TRBV12-3 or TRBV12-4; unclear D gene. Deletions cut 1 base from V and 8 bases from J, with 11 bases between. The CDR3 covers 14 residues. The CDR3 loop is CASSLGGTREKLFF. The CDR3 coding sequence is TGTGCCAGCAGTTTAGGGGGAACTAGGGAAAAACTGTTTTTT.

This clonotype was picked up a small number of times. This rearrangement joins TRBV19 to TRBJ2-1; TRBD2 might be the D (5 bases). Germline lookup yields CDR1 LNHDA and CDR2 SQIVND (reference sequence). V lost 1 base to trimming and J lost 4 bases, with 14 bases between them. The CDR3 consists of 16 residues. CDR3 protein: CASSIAARGTYNEQFF. CDR3 sequence (DNA): TGTGCCAGTAGTATAGCCGCCCGGGGAACATACAATGAGCAGTTCTTC.

This clonotype was recorded at least ten times. This sequence joins TRBV4-1 and TRBJ1-4; D is possibly TRBD1 (5 bases). The CDR3 consists of 17 residues. CDR1 MGHRA and CDR2 YSYEKL come from the germline V gene. V was pared by 0 bases and J by 0 bases, with 11 bases between. CDR3 bases: TGCGCCAGCAGCCAAGAAGGACACAGCGCAACTAATGAAAAACTGTTTTTT. Encoded protein: CASSQEGHSATNEKLFF.

The chain links TRBV6-5 to TRBJ2-7, with unresolved D. The CDR3 sequence is 16 residues long. Germline V gives CDR1 MNHEY, CDR2 SVGAGI. V lost 2 bases and J lost 5, with 19 bases in between. This chain's CDR3 is CASSYDFQLVDHEQYF. In nucleotides, the CDR3 is TGTGCCAGCAGTTACGACTTCCAGCTTGTAGACCACGAGCAGTACTTC.

The CDR3 sequence: CASSNMGDTQYF. The CDR3 nucleotides are TGCGCCAGCAGCAACATGGGAGATACGCAGTATTTT. This chain connects TRBV5-1 to TRBJ2-3; D is unresolved. V was clipped by 4 bases and J by 5 bases, with 8 bases between them. The CDR3 has 12 amino acids. Germline-derived CDR1 and CDR2 are SGHRS and YFSETQ.

In regard to this clonotype: This may arise from a read error, as a much more abundant clone is one base away. The chain employs TRBV7-2 and TRBJ1-5, with a possible D match to TRBD1 (6 bases). Trimming removed 4 bases from V and 6 bases from J, with 13 bases in between. The CDR3 extends over 14 amino acids. The germline V gene encodes CDR1 SGHTA and CDR2 FQGNSA. The CDR3: CASSSPGVSQPQHF. CDR3 coding DNA: TGTGCCAGCAGCTCTCCAGGGGTTAGTCAGCCCCAGCATTTT.

This chain links TRBV7-9 with TRBJ2-7, with TRBD1 matching 9 bases. With V trimmed by 5 bases and J by 6 bases, 8 bases remained unmatched. This CDR3 has 14 amino acids. The V gene's germline CDR1 is SEHNR and CDR2 FQNEAQ (reference sequence). CDR3 in DNA: TGTGCCAGCAGCCCCAGGACAGGGGATGCCGAGCAGTACTTC. This encodes CASSPRTGDAEQYF.

This clonotype was detected a few times. This chain connects TRBV20-1 to TRBJ2-5, with D uncertain. Deletions cut 0 bases from V and 5 bases from J, with 10 bases between. The CDR3 loop spans 13 amino acids. Germline-derived CDR1 and CDR2 are DFQATT and SNEGSKA (reference sequence). The CDR3 spells CSARDIGSETQYF. DNA of the CDR3: TGCAGTGCTAGAGATATAGGTAGCGAGACCCAGTACTTC.

A few counts support this clonotype. The chain employs TRBV3-1 and TRBJ2-5; 11 bases map to TRBD1. Looked up from germline, CDR1 is LGHDT and CDR2 is YNNKEL (reference sequence). This CDR3 comprises 17 residues. The ends lost 0 bases at V and 5 bases at J; junction bases unmatched: 8. The CDR3 region is CASSQDLRTGGAETQYF. The CDR3 DNA reads TGTGCCAGCAGCCAAGATCTAAGGACAGGGGGCGCTGAGACCCAGTACTTC.